Presented here are 14 T cell receptor beta chains from one specimen sequenced in a study of blood T cell repertoires in COVID-19. This table comes from immunoSEQ multiplex PCR, and its TCRdb copy is limited to in-frame clones, with some not included. The sample includes hundreds of thousands of clones, about 88% of them seen just once. Sequencing used peripheral blood. The receptor set was obtained from a woman aged 70-85 years with COVID-19, enrolled during active disease.

The rearrangement uses TRBV7-2 and TRBJ2-7, with D possibly being TRBD1 (6 bases). The ends were cut back, 5 bases at V and 2 bases at J, with 13 bases in the middle. The CDR3 runs to 14 residues. CDR1 is SGHTA, CDR2 FQGNSA, per germline. In DNA form, the CDR3 reads TGTGCCAGCAGCCCTTCGACAGGAACCTACGAGCAGTACTTC. Its translation: CASSPSTGTYEQYF.

DNA of the CDR3: TGTGCCAGCAGTGTCGGGACAGAGGTCTATGGCTACACCTTC. Amino acid sequence: CASSVGTEVYGYTF. The V gene is TRBV25-1, the J gene TRBJ1-2, with 7 nucleotides matching TRBD1. CDR3 length: 14 amino acids. The germline V gene has CDR1 MGHDK and CDR2 SYGVNS. The junction had 6 bases not matched to a gene; V was cut back by 4 bases and J by 4 bases.

The rearrangement uses TRBV6-4 and TRBJ2-1; TRBD2 matches 9 bases. J was trimmed by 7 bases and V by 4 bases; bases with no gene match: 11. Looked up from germline, CDR1 is MRHNA and CDR2 is SNTAGT. CDR3 size: 16 residues. CDR3 region: CASSASGGRERNEQFF. DNA for the CDR3: TGTGCCAGCAGTGCAAGCGGGGGGAGAGAGAGGAATGAGCAGTTCTTC.

V is TRBV5-6 and J is TRBJ1-2; 7 bases map to TRBD1. CDR3 length: 16 residues. From germline, CDR1 is SGHDT and CDR2 YYEEEE. Trimming took 1 base from V and 4 from J; bases not matched to a gene: 10. The CDR3 bases are TGTGCCAGCAGCTTGAACAGGGGCACCACCTTCTATGGCTACACCTTC. It translates to CASSLNRGTTFYGYTF.

This chain joins TRBV7-9 and TRBJ1-6, with 9 bases that match TRBD1. Germline trimming cut 5 bases from V and 9 bases from J; bases unmatched to any gene: 5. This CDR3 has 14 amino acids. Per the germline V gene, CDR1 is SEHNR and CDR2 is FQNEAQ (reference sequence). The CDR3 bases are TGTGCCAGCAGCCTGGGACAGGGAGGTTCACCCCTCCACTTT. Translated, it gives CASSLGQGGSPLHF.

J is TRBJ2-5 and V is TRBV19; the match to TRBD2 covers 8 bases. The V gene's germline CDR1 is LNHDA and CDR2 SQIVND (reference sequence). The CDR3 consists of 14 residues. V lost 5 bases to trimming and J lost 5 bases; unmatched junction nucleotides: 7. The CDR3 is CASSPRGGEETQYF. The CDR3 region has the DNA TGTGCCAGTAGTCCACGGGGGGGCGAGGAGACCCAGTACTTC.

Only one count was recorded for this clone. This sequence joins TRBV7-2 and TRBJ2-7, with 8 bases matching TRBD1. The germline V gene has CDR1 SGHTA and CDR2 FQGNSA. The CDR3 contains 15 residues. The V segment lost 5 bases and the J segment 2 bases; nucleotides outside the gene matches: 8. The CDR3: CASSLGQGTPYEQYF. CDR3 bases: TGTGCCAGCAGCCTCGGACAGGGAACGCCCTACGAGCAGTACTTC. Looking up the rest from reference TRBV7-2 and TRBJ2-7 gives the full variable domain: GAGVSQSPSNKVTEKGKDVELRCDPISGHTALYWYRQSLGQGLEFLIYFQGNSAPDKSGLPSDRFSAERTGGSVSTLTIQRTQQEDSAVYLCASSLGQGTPYEQYFGPGTRLTVT.

This clone was counted ten times or more. This chain uses TRBV24-1 with TRBJ2-3; D is undetermined. The CDR3 contains 16 residues. Germline lookup yields CDR1 KGHDR and CDR2 SFDVKD. The V end was cut by 0 bases, the J end by 0 bases, with 9 bases between. DNA for the CDR3: TGTGCCACCAGTGATTTGCTGTGGGCGAGCACAGATACGCAGTATTTT. It specifies CATSDLLWASTDTQYF.

The genes are TRBV14 and TRBJ1-2; TRBD1 is a possible D gene (6 bases). CDR1 and CDR2 from the germline V gene are SGHDN and FVKESK. The CDR3 length is 16 residues. V gave up 2 bases and J gave up 4 bases, with 17 bases separating them. CDR3 in DNA: TGTGCCAGCAGCCAAATAACCCTAGGGACAACCTATGGCTACACCTTC. Protein product: CASSQITLGTTYGYTF.

J is TRBJ1-2 and V is TRBV10-2, with 7 bases lining up with TRBD1. After removal of 3 bases from V and 7 bases from J, the junction contained 5 bases not matched to a gene. From germline, CDR1 is WSHSY and CDR2 SAAADI. CDR3 size: 13 residues. As DNA, the CDR3 is TGCGCCAGCAGTGATACAGGGGCGGGTGGCTACACCTTC. It translates to CASSDTGAGGYTF.

The rearrangement links TRBV28 to TRBJ1-4; a weak D match, TRBD1 (5 bases). Germline assignment: CDR1 MDHEN and CDR2 SYDVKM. The V end was cut by 2 bases, the J end by 8 bases, with 15 bases between. CDR3 length: 15 amino acids. CDR3 sequence: CASSLPQGGGEKLFF. CDR3 nucleotides: TGTGCCAGCAGTTTACCCCAGGGCGGTGGAGAAAAACTGTTTTTT.

The chain combines TRBV15 with TRBJ1-6; TRBD1 matches 10 bases. With V trimmed by 5 bases and J by 6 bases, 4 bases remained unmatched. The CDR3 consists of 15 residues. Germline V gives CDR1 LNHNV, CDR2 YYDKDF (reference sequence). This chain's CDR3 is CATSWTGGGNSPLHF. DNA for the CDR3: TGTGCCACCAGCTGGACAGGGGGAGGTAATTCACCCCTCCACTTT. The variable domain in full, completed from reference TRBV15 and TRBJ1-6, reads DAMVIQNPRYQVTQFGKPVTLSCSQTLNHNVMYWYQQKSSQAPKLLFHYYDKDFNNEADTPDNFQSRRPNTSFCFLDIRSPGLGDTAMYLCATSWTGGGNSPLHFGNGTRLTVT.

The chain recombines TRBV7-2 with TRBJ2-1, with TRBD2 identical over 14 bases. J lost 0 bases, V lost 5 bases, and 3 bases had no gene match. The CDR3 is made up of 17 amino acids. Per the germline V gene, CDR1 is SGHTA and CDR2 is FQGNSA. The DNA for the CDR3 is TGTGCCAGCAGCCGGACTAGCGGGGGGATCTCCTACAATGAGCAGTTCTTC. As protein: CASSRTSGGISYNEQFF.

V and J are TRBV7-2 and TRBJ1-1, with a weak D call TRBD1 (6 bases). The V gene's germline CDR1 is SGHTA and CDR2 FQGNSA. V dropped 5 bases and J dropped 3 bases, with 16 bases sitting between them. The CDR3 is made up of 15 amino acids. CDR3 in DNA: TGTGCCAGCAGCCTGAGGCAGGGGTGGGACACTGAAGCTTTCTTT. Encoded protein: CASSLRQGWDTEAFF.